This is a list of T cell receptor beta chains from one sample in a study of T cell changes during pregnancy in multiple sclerosis. TCRdb's copy holds only in-frame clones and misses some; the assay was immunoSEQ multiplex PCR. The profile shows 44,000 or so clones, roughly 90% of them singletons. Here the sequenced sample was peripheral blood, taken in the first trimester of pregnancy. The receptors come from a female donor in good health, enrolled as a control in a pregnancy study. CDR3s include the opening cysteine and the closing phenylalanine or tryptophan. D genes are given only for firm matches. Rows may omit the clone size; those that give it use once, few, many or a size class.

>NA|TRBD1|TRBJ2-5|TRBV11-3
TGTGCCAGCAGCTCGGGACAGGCCCACCAAGAGACCCAGTACTTC
CASSSGQAHQETQYF
>NA|TRBD1|TRBJ1-2|TRBV7-9
TGTGCCAGCAGTCGTCAACAGGGGTTGCTGTCCTATGGCTACACCTTC
CASSRQQGLLSYGYTF
>NA|TRBD1|TRBJ2-4|TRBV4-2
TGTGCCAGCAGCCAAGGCGGGACAGGGGCTATAGGAATTCAGTACTTC
CASSQGGTGAIGIQYF
>NA|NA|TRBJ2-7|TRBV28
TGTGCCAGCACAGGGGAAATGCACGAGCAGTACTTC
CASTGEMHEQYF
>NA|TRBD2|TRBJ2-4|TRBV19
TGTGCCACCCAGCCGGCTAGCGGGAGTACCATAGCCAAAAACATTCAGTACTTC
CATQPASGSTIAKNIQYF
>NA|NA|TRBJ1-5|TRBV7-2
TGTGCCAGCAGCTTAGAGGCAGCGGGGGGGAGGGCACCCCAGCATTTT
CASSLEAAGGRAPQHF
>NA|TRBD2|TRBJ2-7|TRBV9
TGTGCCAGCAGCGTAGGACTAGCCCACGAGCAGTACTTC
CASSVGLAHEQYF
>NA|TRBD2|TRBJ2-1|TRBV28
TGTGCCAGCACAATTACTAGCGGGAGGTGGAATGAGCAGTTCTTC
CASTITSGRWNEQFF
>NA|TRBD2|TRBJ2-7|TRBV27
TGTGCCAGCAGTGGCGGGACTAGCGGCTACGAGCAGTACTTC
CASSGGTSGYEQYF
>NA|TRBD1|TRBJ1-5|TRBV10-3
TGTGCCATCAGCACAGGGGTTCGTCAGCCCCAGCATTTT
CAISTGVRQPQHF
>NA|NA|TRBJ2-7|TRBV28
TGTGCCAGCAAAGCCGGGACTTCCCTAGACAAGCAGTACTTC
CASKAGTSLDKQYF
>NA|NA|TRBJ1-1|TRBV6-1
TGTGCCAGCAGTGAAGGTGTACCCCGGACAGCCCCAATGAACACTGAAGCTTTCTTT
CASSEGVPRTAPMNTEAFF
>NA|NA|TRBJ2-1|TRBV4-3
TGCGCCAGCAGCCGTATGGGGGAGGGGGGATACGAGCAGTTCTTC
CASSRMGEGGYEQFF
>once|NA|TRBJ1-5|TRBV2
TGTGCCAGCAGTAGGTCAGGGTTTGGTCAGCCCCAGCATTTT
CASSRSGFGQPQHF
>NA|NA|TRBJ2-2|TRBV5-1
TGCGCCAGCAGCCCCCAGAATTCGGGAACCGGGGAGCTGTTTTTT
CASSPQNSGTGELFF
>NA|NA|TRBJ2-3|TRBV5-1
TGCGCCAGCAGCCTATTGACAGATACGCAGTATTTT
CASSLLTDTQYF